This TCR beta chain comes out of a study of control samples from healthy donors and cancer patients. This CDR3 comprises 13 residues. Germline V gene sequence: CDR1 MRHNA, CDR2 SNTAGT. Trimming cost V 4 bases and J 5 bases, with 10 bases left between them. This clone is a singleton in its sample. Data came from immunoSEQ multiplex PCR; TCRdb stores just in-frame clones and leaves some out. The data contain 100,000 to 150,000 clones, just under 90% of them seen just once; the ten biggest clones take up 6.5% to 9.5%. The specimen was PBMCs. The TCR sequence derives from a man aged 45-65 years with head and neck cancer. The chain joins TRBV6-4 to TRBJ2-3; the D call may be TRBD1 or TRBD2 (6 bases each). As DNA, the CDR3 is TGTGCCAGCAGTGGACAGGAGGGAGATACGCAGTATTTT. Protein sequence: CASSGQEGDTQYF.